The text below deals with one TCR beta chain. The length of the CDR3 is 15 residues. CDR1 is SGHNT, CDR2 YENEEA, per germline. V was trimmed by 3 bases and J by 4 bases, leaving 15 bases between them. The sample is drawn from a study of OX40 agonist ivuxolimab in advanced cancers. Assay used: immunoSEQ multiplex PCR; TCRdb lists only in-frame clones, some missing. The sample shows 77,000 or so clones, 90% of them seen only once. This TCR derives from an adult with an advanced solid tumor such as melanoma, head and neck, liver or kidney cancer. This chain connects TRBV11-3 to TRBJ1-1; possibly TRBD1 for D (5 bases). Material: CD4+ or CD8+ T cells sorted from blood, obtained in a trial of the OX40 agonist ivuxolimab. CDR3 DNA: TGTGCCAGCAGCTTCAGGGTCGGCGGGGGCACTGAAGCTTTCTTT. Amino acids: CASSFRVGGGTEAFF.